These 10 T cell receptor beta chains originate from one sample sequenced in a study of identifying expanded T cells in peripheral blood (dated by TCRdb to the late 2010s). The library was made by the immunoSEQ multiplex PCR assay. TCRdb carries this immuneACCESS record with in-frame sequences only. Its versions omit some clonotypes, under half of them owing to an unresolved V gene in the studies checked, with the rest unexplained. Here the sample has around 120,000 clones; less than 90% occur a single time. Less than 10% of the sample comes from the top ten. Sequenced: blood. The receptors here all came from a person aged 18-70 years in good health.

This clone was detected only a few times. The CDR3 bases are TGTGCCATCAGTGCCGAGGGGGTCGGGGAGCTGTTTTTT. Its translation: CAISAEGVGELFF. The rearrangement joins TRBV10-3 to TRBJ2-2, with a weak D call TRBD1 (6 bases). CDR1 and CDR2 from the germline V gene are ENHRY and SYGVKD. The CDR3 consists of 13 residues. Trimming shortened V by 4 bases and J by 7 bases, and 10 bases separated the two germline ends.

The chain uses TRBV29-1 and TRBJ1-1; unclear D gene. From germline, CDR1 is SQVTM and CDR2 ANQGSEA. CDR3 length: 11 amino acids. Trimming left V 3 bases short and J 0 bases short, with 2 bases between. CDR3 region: CSVDMNTEAFF. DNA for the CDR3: TGCAGCGTTGATATGAACACTGAAGCTTTCTTT.

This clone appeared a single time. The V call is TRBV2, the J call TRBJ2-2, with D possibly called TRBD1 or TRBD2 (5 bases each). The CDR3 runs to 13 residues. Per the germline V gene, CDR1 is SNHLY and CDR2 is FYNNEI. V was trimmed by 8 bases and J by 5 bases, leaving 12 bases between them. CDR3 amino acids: CASGTTRTGELFF. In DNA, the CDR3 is TGTGCCAGCGGGACCACTAGAACCGGGGAGCTGTTTTTT.

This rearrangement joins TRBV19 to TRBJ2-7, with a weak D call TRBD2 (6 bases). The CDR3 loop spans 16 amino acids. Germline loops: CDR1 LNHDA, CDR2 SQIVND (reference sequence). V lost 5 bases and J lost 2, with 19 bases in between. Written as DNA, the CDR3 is TGTGCCAGTAGTTTACAGCCGGGACTCTCAACCTACGAGCAGTACTTC. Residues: CASSLQPGLSTYEQYF. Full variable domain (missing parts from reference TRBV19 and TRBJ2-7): DGGITQSPKYLFRKEGQNVTLSCEQNLNHDAMYWYRQDPGQGLRLIYYSQIVNDFQKGDIAEGYSVSREKKESFPLTVTSAQKNPTAFYLCASSLQPGLSTYEQYFGPGTRLTVT.

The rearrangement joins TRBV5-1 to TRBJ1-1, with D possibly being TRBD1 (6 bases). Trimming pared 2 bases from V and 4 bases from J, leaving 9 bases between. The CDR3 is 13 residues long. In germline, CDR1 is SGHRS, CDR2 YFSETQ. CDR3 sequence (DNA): TGCGCCAGCAGCTTTTCAGGGGCCACTGAAGCTTTCTTT. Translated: CASSFSGATEAFF.

The CDR3 reads CSGRQDSSYEQYF. CDR3 in DNA: TGCAGCGGTCGACAGGATAGCTCCTACGAGCAGTACTTC. V gene TRBV29-1 combines with J gene TRBJ2-7, with D possibly TRBD1 on 6 matching bases. Germline CDR1 SQVTM, CDR2 ANQGSEA. This CDR3 contains 13 residues. V was trimmed by 7 bases and J by 0 bases, leaving 13 bases between them.

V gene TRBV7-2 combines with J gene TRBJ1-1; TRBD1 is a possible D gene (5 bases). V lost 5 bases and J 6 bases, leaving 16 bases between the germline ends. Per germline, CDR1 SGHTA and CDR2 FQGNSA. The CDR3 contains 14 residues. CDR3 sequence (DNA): TGTGCCAGCAGCAGAGCAGGGTTGATCGCTGAAGCTTTCTTT. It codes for CASSRAGLIAEAFF.

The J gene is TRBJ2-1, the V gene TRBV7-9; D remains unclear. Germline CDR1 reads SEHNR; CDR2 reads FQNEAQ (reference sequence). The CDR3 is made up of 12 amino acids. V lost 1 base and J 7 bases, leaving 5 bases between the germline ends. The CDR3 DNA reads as TGTGCCAGCAGCTTAGGAGTGAATGAGCAGTTCTTC. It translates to CASSLGVNEQFF.

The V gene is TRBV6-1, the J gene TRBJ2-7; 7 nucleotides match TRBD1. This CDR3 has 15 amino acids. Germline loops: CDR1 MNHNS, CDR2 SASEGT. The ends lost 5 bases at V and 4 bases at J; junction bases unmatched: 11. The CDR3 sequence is CASSSLQGTEYEQYF. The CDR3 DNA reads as TGTGCCAGCAGTTCCCTTCAAGGGACAGAATACGAGCAGTACTTC.

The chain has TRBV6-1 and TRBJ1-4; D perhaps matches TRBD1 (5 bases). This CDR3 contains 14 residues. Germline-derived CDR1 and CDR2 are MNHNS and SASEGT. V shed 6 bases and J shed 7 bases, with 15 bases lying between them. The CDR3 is CASRTTPQGEKLFF. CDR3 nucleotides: TGTGCCAGCAGAACCACCCCCCAGGGTGAAAAACTGTTTTTT.